This TCR beta chain derives from a study of cytomegalovirus exposure and HLA in healthy donors. Background on the study: Of approximately 400 genotyped donors, around 84% clustered with self-reported Caucasian donors. Findings of the study overall: Most TCR sequences showed up rarely, but some public TCRs showed up in many donors.

Trimming pared 2 bases from V and 4 bases from J, leaving 14 bases between. The CDR3 consists of 15 residues. Germline V gene lookup returns CDR1 SGHNT and CDR2 YYREEE (reference sequence). As for this clone: Its specificity is not known.

The PCR contained 60 Vbeta and 13 Jbeta primers. Only in-frame clones appear in the TCRdb table, and some are missing; sequencing was by immunoSEQ multiplex PCR. The sample shows around 130,000 clones, around 9% of them seen only once. Sequencing was performed on PBMCs. The chain uses TRBV5-4 and TRBJ2-3; D is ambiguous. This receptor was taken from a man in his forties in good health and CMV-seronegative. The CDR3 nucleotides are TGTGCCAGCAGCTTTTTAGAGGCTCCCCCAGATACGCAGTATTTT. It encodes CASSFLEAPPDTQYF.